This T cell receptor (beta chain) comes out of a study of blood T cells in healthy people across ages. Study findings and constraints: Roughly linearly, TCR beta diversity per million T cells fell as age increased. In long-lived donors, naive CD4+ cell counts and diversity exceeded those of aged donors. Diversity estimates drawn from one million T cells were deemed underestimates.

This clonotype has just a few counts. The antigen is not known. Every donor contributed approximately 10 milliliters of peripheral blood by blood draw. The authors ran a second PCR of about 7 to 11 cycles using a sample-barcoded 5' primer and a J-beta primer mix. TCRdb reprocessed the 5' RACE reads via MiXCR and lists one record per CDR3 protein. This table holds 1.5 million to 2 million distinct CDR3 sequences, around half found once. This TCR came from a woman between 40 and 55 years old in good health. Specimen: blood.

The CDR3 DNA reads TGCGCCAGCAGCCAGGAAGGACAGGGCGAAGAGACCCAGTACTTC. Protein sequence: CASSQEGQGEETQYF. The V gene is TRBV4-3, the J gene TRBJ2-5, with 8 bases fitting TRBD1. The V segment lost 3 bases and the J segment 3 bases; nucleotides outside the gene matches: 6. This CDR3 region has 15 residues. CDR1 is LGHNA, CDR2 YSLEER, per germline.